What follows describes a single TCR beta chain. Its antigen is not known. This record belongs to a study of cytomegalovirus exposure and HLA in healthy donors. Trimming removed 0 bases at V and 7 bases at J, with 2 bases between. Germline lookup yields CDR1 SGDLS and CDR2 YYNGEE. The CDR3 sequence is 11 residues long. PCR used 60 Vbeta primers and 13 Jbeta primers. Per the original methods: Unique TCR beta chains numbered approximately 80 million in a later analysis, with approximately 10 million shared. Data came from immunoSEQ multiplex PCR; TCRdb stores just in-frame clones and leaves some out. From that table come the V and J calls and clone size; the DNA was used to work out D and trimming. The sample consists of around 140,000 clones, about 80% of them appearing once. General observations from the study: The classifier reportedly diagnosed cytomegalovirus status with high specificity and sensitivity. The authors later linked a missense DCLRE1C variant to TCR beta V- and J-gene trimming. While the bulk of TCR sequences proved rare, some public TCRs turned up in many donors.

Sequenced sample: PBMCs. The TCR sequence derives from a woman aged 55 to 70 in good health and CMV-seropositive. The chain is built from TRBV9 and TRBJ2-1; unclear D gene. This chain's CDR3 is CASSVANEQFF. The CDR3 nucleotides read TGTGCCAGCAGCGTAGCTAATGAGCAGTTCTTC.